A selection of T cell receptor beta chains follows, all from one sample in a study of blood T cell repertoires in COVID-19. Measured with immunoSEQ multiplex PCR; TCRdb has only the in-frame clones, and not every one. The sample holds a few hundred thousand clones, 70% to 90% seen once. Source material: peripheral blood. These TCRs come from a woman aged 30 to 39 with COVID-19, enrolled during active disease. CDR3s include the opening cysteine and the closing phenylalanine or tryptophan. D genes are given only for firm matches.

d_call j_call v_call cdr3_aa
. TRBJ1-1 TRBV29-1 CSAEGSFGTEAFF
. TRBJ2-5 TRBV6-6 CASSYGTGAQYF
. TRBJ2-2 TRBV7-8 CASSFFRRWTTDTGELFF
. TRBJ1-3 TRBV10-3 CAITAGGEGNTIYF
. TRBJ2-7 TRBV4-3 CASSQVAGSYEQYF
. TRBJ2-2 TRBV6-5 CASSKGFRDGELFF
. TRBJ1-1 TRBV11-3 CASSLDRPRGTEAFF
. TRBJ2-1 TRBV5-6 CASSFGTGYNEQFF
TRBD1 TRBJ2-7 TRBV4-3 CASSQWTGLGSYEQYF
. TRBJ2-3 TRBV30 CAWSPLASPTDTQYF
TRBD2 TRBJ2-2 TRBV24-1 CATKREGGATGELFF
. TRBJ1-3 TRBV7-2 CASSLAAGSGNTIYF
. TRBJ2-5 TRBV5-1 CASSLGTSQGSLETQYF
TRBD1 TRBJ1-1 TRBV28 CASKIQGASEAFF
TRBD1 TRBJ2-5 TRBV3-1/TRBV3-2 CASSLTRDRQETQYF
. TRBJ2-7 TRBV27 CASSRGATENSYEQYF
. TRBJ1-1 TRBV27 CASSWGRETLAFF
. TRBJ2-7 TRBV27 CASSVTGYSYEQYF
. TRBJ1-5 TRBV9 CASSEGDGDQPQHF
. TRBJ2-4 TRBV28 CASAASYRDGENIQYF
TRBD1 TRBJ1-3 TRBV4-3 CASSHNTGGLSSGNTIYF
. TRBJ2-6 TRBV5-8 CASSTGTQSSGANVLTF
. TRBJ1-4 TRBV7-9 CASSLGTQGVNEKLFF
. TRBJ2-2 TRBV7-2 CASSLERANTGELFF
TRBD1 TRBJ1-2 TRBV6-5 CASSSPGGGYYYGYTF
. TRBJ1-3 TRBV19 CASSTPPAQGSGNTIYF
. TRBJ2-1 TRBV9 CASSPTPGLTDNEQFF
TRBD1 TRBJ2-3 TRBV5-1 CASSLEPPGTGWEDTQYF
. TRBJ1-2 TRBV29-1 CSVGGGYGYTF
. TRBJ2-3 TRBV5-5 CASSAGRVGTDTQYF
. TRBJ2-3 TRBV15 CATIHRATQYF
. TRBJ1-4 TRBV4-1 CASSLGALNEKLFF
TRBD1 TRBJ2-1 TRBV6-2/TRBV6-3 CASSPQGNEQFF
. TRBJ1-5 TRBV20-1 CSASERLGQPQHF
TRBD2 TRBJ2-7 TRBV10-3 CAISDSIRTSFYEQYF
. TRBJ1-1 TRBV18 CASSPQDMNTEAFF
. TRBJ1-1 TRBV9 CASSPSQAGALRETEAFF
. TRBJ2-3 TRBV27 CASSLGGNTDTQYF
. TRBJ1-2 TRBV6-2/TRBV6-3 CASSYNGVGGYTF
. TRBJ2-7 TRBV6-5 CASTPSVWEDEQYF
. TRBJ2-3 TRBV20-1 CSASTGAFRTDTQYF
. TRBJ2-3 TRBV5-1 CASSLAVLTDTQYF
TRBD1 TRBJ2-3 TRBV18 CASSPGQDSTDTQYF
TRBD2 TRBJ2-1 TRBV10-3 CAISESLRGGDEQFF
TRBD2 TRBJ2-1 TRBV4-3 CASSRARTSGGYNEQFF
. TRBJ1-3 TRBV15 CATSRDSTGGNTIYF
. TRBJ2-3 TRBV27 CASSGGVVGGHTDTQYF
TRBD1 TRBJ1-4 TRBV18 CASSLQGHTGDEKLFF
TRBD1 TRBJ1-6 TRBV19 CASSLDRANSPLHF
. TRBJ1-5 TRBV2 CASGAADSNQPQHF
. TRBJ1-1 TRBV27 CASSFSVNTEAFF
TRBD2 TRBJ2-3 TRBV5-4 CASSLMLAGERDTQYF
TRBD2 TRBJ2-3 TRBV3-1/TRBV3-2 CASSQGPGLAVLIADTQYF
. TRBJ2-2 TRBV11-2 CASSLPRSTGELFF
. TRBJ1-2 TRBV28 CASSLRWREKSYTF
TRBD2 TRBJ2-5 TRBV2 CASSERGGGSLETQYF
. TRBJ1-1 TRBV6-5 CASSWNPTREAFF
. TRBJ1-2 TRBV29-1 CSVDTGNYGYTF
. TRBJ1-1 TRBV5-4 CASSFPGISEAFF
TRBD2 TRBJ2-1 TRBV11-2 CASSTGLAGGGYNEQFF